This T cell receptor beta chain was retrieved from a study of T cells in Graves' hyperthyroidism and ophthalmopathy. Study-wide results and limits: Researchers found most expanded thyroid clonotypes above 0.001 in blood as well. Ophthalmopathy and stable hyperthyroidism were separated by a 13 V-J model.

In this sample, this clonotype turned up many times. Its antigen is undetermined. RNA transcripts served as the template for amplifying TCR beta CDR3 regions. HTBI primers were employed in a first-round RT-PCR of the TCR CDR3. One entry per CDR3 protein results from TCRdb running MiXCR on the multiplex PCR reads. The repertoire holds 600,000 to 900,000 distinct CDR3 sequences, with about 15% as singletons. The CDR3 has 17 amino acids. The germline V gene has CDR1 DFQATT and CDR2 SNEGSKA (reference sequence). After removal of 3 bases from V and 0 bases from J, the junction contained 11 bases not matched to a gene.

The sequencing input was blood. The rearrangement links TRBV20-1 to TRBJ2-3; 8 bases agree with TRBD2. The TCR comes from a man between 18 and 35 years old with Graves' hyperthyroidism. The CDR3 spells CSASLPGGFYSTDTQYF. The DNA of the CDR3 is TGCAGTGCTAGCCTACCGGGGGGGTTCTATAGCACAGATACGCAGTATTTT.